This T cell receptor beta chain was obtained from a study of Graves' ophthalmopathy and Graves' hyperthyroidism. Study-wide findings and caveats: Most expanded clonotypes from thyroid (those above 0.001 frequency) were also found in blood.

This CDR3 contains 12 residues. V lost 2 bases to trimming and J lost 6 bases, with 5 bases between them. Looked up from germline, CDR1 is SGDLS and CDR2 is YYNGEE. This clonotype appeared many times. Its target is unknown. Researchers took RNA transcripts and amplified TCR beta CDR3 regions from them. Second-round multiplex PCR came after a first-round RT-PCR that employed HTBI primers. TCRdb re-derived calls from the multiplex PCR reads in MiXCR, one entry per CDR3 protein. The sample includes 500,000 to 800,000 distinct CDR3 sequences, about two fifths of them seen just once. For donors with ophthalmopathy, the disease showed moderate-to-severe activity, reached CAS ≥3 and NOSPECS ≥4, and had lasted under 3 months.

This receptor was obtained from an adult man with Graves' ophthalmopathy. This chain links TRBV9 with TRBJ2-2; no definite D call. The sample consisted of peripheral blood. The CDR3 DNA sequence: TGTGCCAGCAGCGTCTTTTCCGGGGAGCTGTTTTTT. Translating it yields CASSVFSGELFF.